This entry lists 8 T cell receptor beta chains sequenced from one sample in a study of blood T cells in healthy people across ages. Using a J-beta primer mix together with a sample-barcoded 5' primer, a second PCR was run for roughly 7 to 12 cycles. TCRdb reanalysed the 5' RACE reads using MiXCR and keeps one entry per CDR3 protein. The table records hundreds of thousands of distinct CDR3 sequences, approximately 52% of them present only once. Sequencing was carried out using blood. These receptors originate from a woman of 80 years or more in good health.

CDR3 sequence: CSVVLGADTQYF. The CDR3 DNA sequence: TGCAGCGTTGTCCTTGGAGCAGATACGCAGTATTTT. The V call is TRBV29-1, the J call TRBJ2-3; D gene ambiguous. Trimming removed 4 bases at V and 4 bases at J, with 9 bases between. Germline CDR1 reads SQVTM; CDR2 reads ANQGSEA. This CDR3 has 12 amino acids.

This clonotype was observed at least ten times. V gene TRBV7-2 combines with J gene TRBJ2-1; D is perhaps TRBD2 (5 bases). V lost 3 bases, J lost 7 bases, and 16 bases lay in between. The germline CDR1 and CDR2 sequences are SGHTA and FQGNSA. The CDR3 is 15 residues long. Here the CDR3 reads CASSFYKLVRNEQFF. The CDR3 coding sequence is TGTGCCAGCAGCTTCTATAAACTAGTTAGGAATGAGCAGTTCTTC.

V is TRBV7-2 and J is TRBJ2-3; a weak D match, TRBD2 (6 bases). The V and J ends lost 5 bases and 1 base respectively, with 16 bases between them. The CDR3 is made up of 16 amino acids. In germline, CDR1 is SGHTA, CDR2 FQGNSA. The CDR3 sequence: CASSTSGLAGTDTQYF. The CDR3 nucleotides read TGTGCCAGCAGCACCTCCGGTTTAGCGGGCACAGATACGCAGTATTTT.

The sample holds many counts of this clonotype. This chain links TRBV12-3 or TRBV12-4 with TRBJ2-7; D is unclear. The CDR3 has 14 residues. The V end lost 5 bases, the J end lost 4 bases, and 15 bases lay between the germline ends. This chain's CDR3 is CASSLPPAGYEQYF. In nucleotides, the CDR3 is TGTGCCAGCAGTCTCCCCCCCGCTGGATACGAGCAGTACTTC.

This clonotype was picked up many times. The CDR3 region has the DNA TGTGCCAGCTCACCATTTGGGGGCTACGAGCAGTACTTC. The encoded protein is CASSPFGGYEQYF. This sequence joins TRBV18 and TRBJ2-7, with D perhaps being TRBD1 or TRBD2 (5 bases each). Germline CDR1 and CDR2: KGHSH and LQKENI. This CDR3 has 13 amino acids. Trimming left V 2 bases short and J 3 bases short, with 8 bases between.

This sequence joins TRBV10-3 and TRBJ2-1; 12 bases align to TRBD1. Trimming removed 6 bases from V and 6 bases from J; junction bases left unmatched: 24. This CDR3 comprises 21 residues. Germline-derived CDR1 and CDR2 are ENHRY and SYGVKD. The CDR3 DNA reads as TGTGCCATCAGGGGACAGGGGGCGTCCGGTGGACTAGCAACCCCTTCCAATGAGCAGTTCTTC. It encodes CAIRGQGASGGLATPSNEQFF.

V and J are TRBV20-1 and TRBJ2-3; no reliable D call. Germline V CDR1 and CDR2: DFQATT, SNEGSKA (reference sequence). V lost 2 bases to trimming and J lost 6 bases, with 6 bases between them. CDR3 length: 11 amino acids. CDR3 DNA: TGCAGTGCTAGAATGCCCGATACGCAGTATTTT. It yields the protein CSARMPDTQYF.

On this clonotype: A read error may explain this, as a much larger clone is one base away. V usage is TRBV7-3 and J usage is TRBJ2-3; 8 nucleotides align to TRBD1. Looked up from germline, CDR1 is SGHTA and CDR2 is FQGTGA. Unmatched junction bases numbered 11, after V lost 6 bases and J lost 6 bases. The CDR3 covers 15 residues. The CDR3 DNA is TGTGCCAGCAGTCGGAGCCAGGGGGCGATTGATACGCAGTATTTT. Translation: CASSRSQGAIDTQYF.